One sample yielded the 19 T cell receptor beta chains listed below, sequenced in a study of blood T cell repertoires in COVID-19. Some clones are missing from TCRdb's copy, which holds only in-frame ones; the method was immunoSEQ multiplex PCR. Here the sample spans about 140,000 clones, about three quarters being singletons. Material for sequencing was peripheral blood. Receptors were obtained from a woman older than 75 with active or convalescent COVID-19.

The chain uses TRBV7-2 and TRBJ1-2; 11 bases agree with TRBD1. Germline values: CDR1 SGHTA, CDR2 FQGNSA. The CDR3 contains 14 residues. V lost 4 bases to trimming and J lost 4 bases; unmatched junction nucleotides: 2. CDR3 DNA: TGTGCCAGCAGCTCGGGACAGGGGGGCTATGGCTACACCTTC. Translating gives CASSSGQGGYGYTF.

This chain uses TRBV9 with TRBJ2-3; 13 bases are a match to TRBD2. This CDR3 has 18 amino acids. In germline, CDR1 is SGDLS, CDR2 YYNGEE. Germline trimming cut 0 bases from V and 2 bases from J; bases unmatched to any gene: 6. CDR3 in DNA: TGTGCCAGCAGCGTAGAGGGACTAGCGGGGCAACTCACAGATACGCAGTATTTT. It yields the protein CASSVEGLAGQLTDTQYF.

The gene calls are TRBV6-5 and TRBJ2-7; possible D gene TRBD2, 6 bases. Germline CDR1 is MNHEY and CDR2 is SVGAGI. Between the trimmed V and J ends, which lost 2 bases and 3 bases, there was a span of 14 bases. The CDR3 sequence is 15 residues long. As DNA, the CDR3 is TGTGCCAGCAGTTACGCGGGGACTGGTGGCTACGAGCAGTACTTC. This gives the protein CASSYAGTGGYEQYF.

The chain joins TRBV30 to TRBJ2-1, with 9 bases matching TRBD2. Unmatched junction bases numbered 15, after V lost 3 bases and J lost 9 bases. Per the germline V gene, CDR1 is GTSNPN and CDR2 is SVGIG (reference sequence). This CDR3 has 16 amino acids. The CDR3 DNA reads as TGTGCCTGGAGGGGAGTTAAGCGGGGGGTGAACGGTGAGCAGTTCTTC. Amino acid sequence: CAWRGVKRGVNGEQFF.

J is TRBJ1-3 and V is TRBV3-1 (or the pseudogene TRBV3-2); D uncertain. CDR3 length equals 17 residues. The germline V and J ends were trimmed by 2 bases and 0 bases, with 14 bases remaining between them. The germline V gene has CDR1 LGHDT and CDR2 YNNKEL (reference sequence). The CDR3 region is CASSQKLVGSSGNTIYF. The CDR3 DNA reads TGTGCCAGCAGCCAAAAGTTGGTCGGGAGCTCTGGAAACACCATATATTTT.

The V call is TRBV7-9, the J call TRBJ2-3, with 13 bases matching TRBD2. The ends lost 7 bases at V and 5 bases at J; junction bases unmatched: 6. The V gene's germline CDR1 is SEHNR and CDR2 FQNEAQ (reference sequence). The CDR3 sequence is 15 residues long. The CDR3 protein is CASTQLAGGVDTQYF. The CDR3 DNA follows: TGTGCCAGCACCCAACTAGCGGGGGGGGTAGATACGCAGTATTTT.

This clone was counted a single time. This chain connects TRBV7-8 to TRBJ2-1; 12 bases match TRBD1. CDR1 and CDR2 (germline): SGHVS, FQNEAQ. The trim removed 1 base at V and 9 bases at J, leaving 13 bases unmatched. The CDR3 has 18 residues. CDR3 sequence reads: CASSLGSGTGGRLGEQFF. The CDR3 DNA is TGTGCCAGCAGCTTAGGATCCGGGACAGGGGGCCGCTTAGGTGAGCAGTTCTTC.

A single count supports this clone. This chain connects TRBV7-2 to TRBJ2-7; 10 nucleotides agree with TRBD2. V was pared by 3 bases and J by 3 bases, with 11 bases of the junction left unmatched. The length of the CDR3 is 17 residues. In germline, CDR1 is SGHTA, CDR2 FQGNSA. The CDR3 loop is CASSLGLAGGKFYEQYF. The DNA of the CDR3 is TGTGCCAGCAGCTTGGGATTAGCGGGGGGTAAATTCTACGAGCAGTACTTC. Looking up the rest from reference TRBV7-2 and TRBJ2-7 gives the full variable domain: GAGVSQSPSNKVTEKGKDVELRCDPISGHTALYWYRQSLGQGLEFLIYFQGNSAPDKSGLPSDRFSAERTGGSVSTLTIQRTQQEDSAVYLCASSLGLAGGKFYEQYFGPGTRLTVT.

The chain links TRBV11-2 to TRBJ2-7, with D possibly TRBD2 on 5 matching bases. Germline V gives CDR1 SGHAT, CDR2 FQNNGV. The CDR3 contains 16 residues. Trimming stripped 5 bases from V and 2 bases from J, with 19 bases between. The CDR3 nucleotides are TGTGCCAGCAGCCCCCTGCGTGGCAGCGGCCCCTACGAGCAGTACTTC. Protein sequence: CASSPLRGSGPYEQYF.

The rearrangement uses TRBV12-3 or TRBV12-4 and TRBJ1-2; D perhaps matches TRBD1 (5 bases). Trimming shortened V by 8 bases and J by 1 base, and 11 bases separated the two germline ends. The CDR3 runs 13 residues. The DNA for the CDR3 is TGTGCCAGCGGAGAGACAGTTAACTATGGCTACACCTTC. Translating it yields CASGETVNYGYTF.

In this sample, this clone turned up once. This specimen includes other DNA sequences encoding the same CDR3. The chain combines TRBV3-1 (or the pseudogene TRBV3-2) with TRBJ2-3; D is perhaps TRBD2 (7 bases). From germline, CDR1 is LGHDT and CDR2 YNNKEL (reference sequence). CDR3 length: 16 residues. Trimming left V 4 bases short and J 1 base short, with 15 bases between. The CDR3 protein is CASSLRGGARTDTQYF. The DNA for the CDR3 is TGTGCCAGCAGCCTCAGAGGGGGGGCTCGCACAGATACGCAGTATTTT.

The chain is built from TRBV4-2 and TRBJ2-1, with 10 positions matching TRBD2. Germline values: CDR1 LGHNA, CDR2 YNFKEQ. Trimming at V came to 1 base and at J to 10 bases, leaving 13 bases not matched to a gene. The CDR3 length is 17 residues. Written as DNA, the CDR3 is TGTGCCAGCAGCCAAGGATTAGTGGTAGCGGGGGGCGGGGAGCAGTTCTTC. It codes for CASSQGLVVAGGGEQFF.

The chain carries TRBV18 and TRBJ1-2; TRBD1 agrees at 8 bases. The V gene's germline CDR1 is KGHSH and CDR2 LQKENI. CDR3 length: 17 amino acids. The ends lost 2 bases at V and 4 bases at J; junction bases unmatched: 12. The CDR3 DNA reads as TGTGCCAGCTCACCAACCAGGGGGCTTGCGCCCGGCTATGGCTACACCTTC. It yields the protein CASSPTRGLAPGYGYTF.

A remark on this clone: A much larger clone differs by one base, so this may be a read error. This chain connects TRBV5-6 to TRBJ2-5; D uncertain. Trimming pared 4 bases from V and 2 bases from J, leaving 3 bases between. The CDR3 sequence is 11 residues long. Germline V gives CDR1 SGHDT, CDR2 YYEEEE. CDR3: CASSLQETQYF. In DNA, the CDR3 is TGTGCCAGCAGCCTGCAAGAGACCCAGTACTTC.

This sequence joins TRBV7-9 and TRBJ1-6; D is unclear. This CDR3 is 16 amino acids long. Per the germline V gene, CDR1 is SEHNR and CDR2 is FQNEAQ (reference sequence). The germline V and J ends were trimmed by 4 bases and 6 bases, with 16 bases remaining between them. The CDR3, as DNA: TGTGCCAGCAGCTCTCTCGACTCCGTGGGTAATTCACCCCTCCACTTT. Translating it yields CASSSLDSVGNSPLHF.

This clone was observed a single time. The genes are TRBV21-1 and TRBJ1-1. TRBV21-1 is an annotated pseudogene. The CDR3 has 16 residues. DNA for the CDR3: TGTGCCAGCAGCTACCCCAACGGGGTCATGAACACTGAAGCTTTCTTT. Its protein product is CASSYPNGVMNTEAFF.

The rearrangement uses TRBV6-5 and TRBJ2-2; the match to TRBD1 covers 11 bases. CDR3 length: 14 residues. Germline V gene data show CDR1 as MNHEY and CDR2 as SVGAGI. V shed 8 bases, J shed 7 bases, and the junction held 6 bases outside the gene matches. The CDR3 loop is CASYRTGGHGELFF. The CDR3 DNA reads TGTGCCAGCTACAGGACAGGGGGCCACGGGGAGCTGTTTTTT.

The chain has TRBV4-2 and TRBJ2-7; TRBD1 matches 7 bases. After removal of 4 bases from V and 4 bases from J, the junction contained 7 bases not matched to a gene. The CDR3 length is 14 residues. The V gene's germline CDR1 is LGHNA and CDR2 YNFKEQ. The CDR3 coding sequence is TGTGCCAGCAGCCTATTGACAGGGTGGTACGAGCAGTACTTC. The encoded protein is CASSLLTGWYEQYF.

This clone was detected a few times. The chain recombines TRBV24-1 with TRBJ1-1; D remains unclear. Germline CDR1 reads KGHDR; CDR2 reads SFDVKD. This CDR3 contains 12 residues. Trimming removed 9 bases at V and 7 bases at J, with 14 bases between. The CDR3 spells CATRGTGGEAFF. The CDR3 DNA sequence: TGTGCCACCCGGGGAACGGGAGGTGAAGCTTTCTTT.